The present entry profiles one T cell receptor beta chain with its context. Its binding antigen is unknown. No qualities accompany the bases; no much larger clone lies one base away. This record belongs to a study of CD8 T cell repertoires and HIV-1 epitope variants (dated by TCRdb to about 2020). Looking at the study overall: Twenty-five peptides representing autologous and known Gag and Nef epitope variants were each used to stimulate T cells in separate culture wells. Among the control conditions were a peptide pool of CMV, EBV and flu, the Ebola AY9 epitope serving as a negative control, and a well with no peptide. The epitopes tested covered three Gag epitope families plus Nef HW9 and YT9. T cells were enriched using the EasySep Human T Cell Enrichment Kit and were co-cultured with equal numbers of autologous T cell-negative cells serving as antigen-presenting cells. Cultures were maintained for approximately ten days in IMDM with gentamicin, and half-media changes adding IL-2, IL-7 and IL-15 were performed on days 3 and 7. An aliquot of 1M T cells was saved as an uncultured baseline condition, separate from the roughly 80 T cell cultures. A total of some 83 T cell cultures were run, with each culture condition done in triplicate except for one peptide, which was done in duplicate.

The EasySep Human CD8+ T Cell Enrichment Kit was used on day 10 to isolate CD8+ T cells from every culture. The immunoSEQ platform was used to sequence TCR beta CDR3 regions at survey depth. The QIAamp DNA micro kit was used to extract genomic DNA from every cultured and uncultured CD8+ T cell population. On the authors' methods: Samples with fewer than 5,000 productive reads were excluded, resulting in the removal of 5 of the 75 HIV peptide-stimulated cultures. A MANAFEST web app trimmed sequences to CDR3 and removed nonproductive sequences, CDR3s under 5 amino acids, and those not starting C or ending F/W. For a clonotype to count as antigen-specific, the clonotype had to expand relative to the no-peptide control in at least 2 of 3 replicates at FDR 0.01, and only within one epitope family. A frequency at least fivefold higher than in wells stimulated with peptides from other epitope families was additionally required for specific clonotypes. TCRdb re-hosts the immuneACCESS table, in-frame sequences only. Its copies lack some clones; in the studies checked, an unresolved V gene accounts for under half of them, and the cause for the rest is not known. Clone size and the V and J calls come from that table; the DNA yielded D and trimming. This sample gives 4,600 or so clones in total; 50% to 80% of them show up just once. The top ten clonotypes cover roughly half of the sample.

Paper-wide results and their limitations: A few clonotypes recognized the Nef KF9 family and one clonotype recognized the HW9 family, while no responses were seen to the TAALDMSHF plasma variant. Only TCR beta chains were identified by the assay, and proliferation to antigen, not T cell function or cytokine profile, was indicated. Of the nine antigen-specific TCR beta clonotypes identified, five to seven appeared cross-reactive for autologous or known escape epitope variants.

The sequence was obtained from a male donor with HIV. Sequenced material: cultured CD8+ T cells derived from PBMCs.

The CDR3 corresponds to CASRSGLGNNEQFF. The nucleotide sequence reads as follows: TGTGCCAGTAGGTCGGGACTGGGGAACAATGAGCAGTTCTTC. The rearrangement joined TRBV19 to TRBJ2-1; possibly the D gene is TRBD2, per 6 matching bases. Based on the germline V gene (reference sequence), the CDR1 and CDR2 sequences are LNHDA and SQIVND. The CDR3 measures 14 amino acids from cysteine to phenylalanine. The kept DNA is CDR3 alone, 42 bases in frame from the first base. The junction shows trimming of 6 bases on V and 5 bases on J, plus 14 bases between the germline ends.